A single sample is the source of the 12 T cell receptor beta chains below, sequenced in a study of T cell repertoires in cytomegalovirus infection. TCRdb re-derived calls from the reads in MiXCR, one entry per CDR3 protein. Here the sample spans 150,000 or so distinct CDR3 sequences, around 20% being singletons. Sequenced sample: PBMCs. These receptors came from a human donor in good health (CMV status not recorded). Some clones in this sample may be carry-over from other donors' samples.

This clonotype has just a few counts. V is TRBV2 and J is TRBJ2-7; 9 nucleotides align to TRBD1. This CDR3 region has 12 residues. CDR1 and CDR2 from the germline V gene are SNHLY and FYNNEI. V lost 5 bases to trimming and J lost 6 bases; unmatched junction nucleotides: 2. The CDR3 DNA sequence: TGTGCCAGCAGTTTGGACAGGGGCGAGCAGTACTTC. This sequence encodes CASSLDRGEQYF.

This chain connects TRBV5-3 to TRBJ1-5, with a weak D call TRBD1 (5 bases). TRBV5-3 qualifies as an ORF whose function is uncertain. The CDR3 sequence is 14 residues long. V was pared by 1 base and J by 4 bases, with 9 bases between. In nucleotides, the CDR3 is TGTGCCAGAAGCTTGTGGGGCAGTAATCAGCCCCAGCATTTT. Its protein is CARSLWGSNQPQHF.

V gene TRBV24-1 combines with J gene TRBJ2-3, with D unresolved. The CDR3 is 14 residues long. Germline assignment: CDR1 KGHDR and CDR2 SFDVKD. Trimming shortened V by 3 bases and J by 7 bases, and 13 bases separated the two germline ends. The CDR3 nucleotides are TGTGCCACCAGTGATCCCCGGTACGCAAATACGCAGTATTTT. Its protein product is CATSDPRYANTQYF.

On this clonotype itself: This may stem from a read error, because a much larger clone lies one nucleotide away. This sequence joins TRBV18 and TRBJ2-5; D call uncertain. CDR1 and CDR2 from the germline V gene are KGHSH and LQKENI. V was cut by 5 bases and J by 5 bases, with 9 bases left in between. The length of the CDR3 is 12 residues. The DNA of the CDR3 is TGTGCCAGCTCATCCACGATGGAGACCCAGTACTTC. The encoded protein is CASSSTMETQYF.

This clonotype occurred many times. This sequence joins TRBV28 and TRBJ1-1; TRBD1 matches at 7 bases. The CDR3 runs to 15 residues. Looked up from germline, CDR1 is MDHEN and CDR2 is SYDVKM. Unmatched junction bases numbered 13, after V lost 6 bases and J lost 6 bases. The CDR3 sequence is CASSYGRGQGSEAFF. The CDR3 DNA is TGTGCCAGCAGCTATGGGAGGGGGCAGGGTTCTGAAGCTTTCTTT.

This clonotype was seen at least ten times. The chain combines TRBV6-5 with TRBJ2-5, with a possible D match to TRBD2 (6 bases). The CDR3 sequence is 14 residues long. V was pared by 2 bases and J by 1 base, with 8 bases between. Per germline, CDR1 MNHEY and CDR2 SVGAGI. In DNA, the CDR3 is TGTGCCAGCAGTTACGCGGGATCCCAAGAGACCCAGTACTTC. Translating it yields CASSYAGSQETQYF.

A few counts support this clonotype. The rearrangement joins TRBV25-1 to TRBJ2-7; no firm D call. The V gene lost 3 bases and the J gene lost 0 bases, with 6 bases spanning the gap. CDR3 length equals 13 residues. Germline V gene lookup returns CDR1 MGHDK and CDR2 SYGVNS. The CDR3 is CASSDPTSYEQYF. The CDR3 DNA is TGTGCCAGCAGTGACCCCACCTCCTACGAGCAGTACTTC.

This rearrangement joins TRBV9 to TRBJ1-4, with a possible D match to TRBD1 (5 bases). Germline V CDR1 and CDR2: SGDLS, YYNGEE. CDR3 size: 16 residues. V dropped 3 bases and J dropped 5 bases, with 17 bases sitting between them. The CDR3 bases are TGTGCCAGCAGCGAGGGGTCACCGGCCTCCAATGAAAAACTGTTTTTT. The encoded protein is CASSEGSPASNEKLFF.

This clonotype was recorded many times. The CDR3 nucleotides read TGTGCCAGCAGCTTGGGCTCGCAGGTCATGAACACTGAAGCTTTCTTT. Protein: CASSLGSQVMNTEAFF. The chain combines TRBV7-8 with TRBJ1-1, with no clear D. CDR1 and CDR2 from the germline V gene are SGHVS and FQNEAQ. The CDR3 loop spans 16 amino acids. Trimming took 3 bases from V and 0 from J, leaving 14 bases between them.

In its sample, this clonotype was seen many times. The gene calls are TRBV7-2 and TRBJ2-2; D gene uncertain. Germline V CDR1 and CDR2: SGHTA, FQGNSA. The CDR3 runs to 16 residues. Trimming cost V 6 bases and J 0 bases, with 14 bases left between them. This chain's CDR3 is CASRRTGAANTGELFF. The CDR3 DNA follows: TGTGCCAGCAGGCGTACCGGAGCCGCGAACACCGGGGAGCTGTTTTTT.

Turning to this clonotype: Germline and junction disagree at one end, which may indicate a read error. The V call is TRBV7-6, the J call TRBJ2-1; TRBD1 aligns across 11 bases. This CDR3 is 15 amino acids long. Per germline, CDR1 SGHVS and CDR2 FNYEAQ. DNA of the CDR3: TGTGCCAGCAGCCTCGGACAGGGGGCAAGGGATGAGCAGCTCTTC. Translated, it gives CASSLGQGARDEQLF.

The chain recombines TRBV10-3 with TRBJ2-5; a possible D gene is TRBD1 (6 bases). Trimming cost V 4 bases and J 2 bases, with 20 bases left between them. The length of the CDR3 is 17 residues. Germline CDR1 ENHRY, CDR2 SYGVKD. The CDR3 DNA is TGTGCCATCAGTGTTAACCCCCACGAGGGGGTACAAGAGACCCAGTACTTC. Protein product: CAISVNPHEGVQETQYF.